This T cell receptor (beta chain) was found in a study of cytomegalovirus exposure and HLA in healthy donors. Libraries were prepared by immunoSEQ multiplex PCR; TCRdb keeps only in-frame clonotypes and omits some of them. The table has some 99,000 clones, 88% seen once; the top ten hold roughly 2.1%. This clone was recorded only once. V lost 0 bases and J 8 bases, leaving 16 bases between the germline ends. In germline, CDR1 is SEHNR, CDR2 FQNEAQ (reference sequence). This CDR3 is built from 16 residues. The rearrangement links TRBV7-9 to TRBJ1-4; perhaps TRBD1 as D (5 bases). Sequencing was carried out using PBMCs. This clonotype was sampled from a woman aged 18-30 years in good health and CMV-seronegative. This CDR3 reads CASSLARQGEVEKLFF. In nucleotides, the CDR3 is TGTGCCAGCAGCTTAGCTCGGCAGGGTGAGGTGGAAAAACTGTTTTTT.